This T cell receptor (beta chain) stems from a study of shared clonotypes between healthy human individuals. Study-wide background: Researchers drew samples from a couple of women and a few men aged 18 to 49.

TCRdb's table, derived via immunoSEQ multiplex PCR, lists solely in-frame clones and lacks some. The repertoire includes about 99,000 clones, more than 45% of them detected once, and more than 13% sits in the top ten. Trimming shortened V by 0 bases and J by 6 bases, and 12 bases separated the two germline ends. This CDR3 region has 15 residues. Germline V gene lookup returns CDR1 SGHTA and CDR2 FQGTGA. Only one count was recorded for this clone. The chain joins TRBV7-3 to TRBJ2-1, with D unclear. This TCR derives from a woman in her 40s in good health. Some clones in this sample may be carry-over from other donors' samples. Sequencing was carried out using PBMCs. The CDR3 spells CASSLTGTLGNEQFF. The DNA for the CDR3 is TGTGCCAGCAGCTTAACGGGTACCCTCGGCAATGAGCAGTTCTTC.